This is a list of T cell receptor beta chains from one sample in a study of OX40 agonist ivuxolimab in advanced cancers. TCRdb's copy holds only in-frame clones and misses some; the assay was immunoSEQ multiplex PCR. Of 20,000 to 25,000 clones in the sample, 78% are singletons; the top ten hold about 1.5%. The specimen was CD4+ or CD8+ T cells sorted from blood, collected in a trial of the OX40 agonist ivuxolimab. The origin of the receptors is an adult with an advanced solid tumor such as melanoma, head and neck, liver or kidney cancer. The CDR3 runs from the conserved cysteine through the conserved F or W. Each record gives: D gene, V gene, J gene, clone size, CDR3 DNA, CDR3 protein. The D gene is left open where the match is weak. A row's size may be missing; if present it is once, few, many or a size class.

>.|TRBV19|TRBJ1-5|few
TGTGCCATTGGACGGAATAGCAATCAGCCCCAGCATTTT
CAIGRNSNQPQHF
>.|TRBV7-8|TRBJ1-4|medium-sized
TGTGCCAGCAGCTTGGGACGGAGTAATGAAAAACTGTTTTTT
CASSLGRSNEKLFF
>.|TRBV23-1|TRBJ2-7|.
TGCGCCAGCAGTTACCGGAAGGGTGAACCTAGCTCCTACGAGCAGTACTTC
CASSYRKGEPSSYEQYF
>.|TRBV7-2|TRBJ1-5|.
TGTGCCAGCAGCTCCATCGAGAATCAGCCCCAGCATTTT
CASSSIENQPQHF
>TRBD1|TRBV7-6|TRBJ1-1|.
TGTGCCAGCAGCCCCAGGGGGCGAAACACTGAAGCTTTCTTT
CASSPRGRNTEAFF
>TRBD1|TRBV7-8|TRBJ1-3|.
TGTGCCAGCAGCTTATTAGGGGGACAGGGAAGAGGTGGAAACACCATATATTTT
CASSLLGGQGRGGNTIYF
>TRBD1|TRBV15|TRBJ1-2|.
TGTGCCACCAGCAGAGGCACAGGGGGCATCTATGGCTACACCTTC
CATSRGTGGIYGYTF
>.|TRBV2|TRBJ2-3|few
TGTGCCAGCAGTCTGCTAGGTCGAGCAGATACGCAGTATTTT
CASSLLGRADTQYF
>.|TRBV7-2|TRBJ2-2|once
TGTGCCAGCAGCACTCAGGGACACCCAGTCACCGGGGAGCTGTTTTTT
CASSTQGHPVTGELFF
>.|TRBV9|TRBJ2-7|.
TGTGCCAGCAGCGTAGATGGGCACTCCTACGAGCAGTACTTC
CASSVDGHSYEQYF
>.|TRBV28|TRBJ2-1|.
TGTGCCAGCAGTCTCCTAATAGGTGAGCAGTTCTTC
CASSLLIGEQFF
>.|TRBV19|TRBJ1-5|few
TGTGCCAGTAGTATACTTGATCCCCGCCTTACTTTAGGTCAGCCCCAGCATTTT
CASSILDPRLTLGQPQHF
>TRBD1|TRBV5-4|TRBJ2-7|.
TGCGCCAGCAGCCAAGTTCAGACAGGGCCGATCTACGAGCAGTACTTC
CASSQVQTGPIYEQYF
>.|TRBV28|TRBJ1-5|.
TGTGCCAGCAGTACCCGGGGGGCGGGCAATCAGCCCCAGCATTTT
CASSTRGAGNQPQHF
>.|TRBV28|TRBJ1-2|.
TGTGCCAGCAGTCCCCGGACGGGAACTAACTATGGCTACACCTTC
CASSPRTGTNYGYTF
>TRBD1|TRBV2|TRBJ2-5|.
TGTGCCAGCAGTCGGAGAGGACAGGGTGGAGAGACCCAGTACTTC
CASSRRGQGGETQYF
>TRBD1|TRBV19|TRBJ2-1|once
TGTGCCAGTAGGGGGACAGGGGTTAATGAGCAGTTCTTC
CASRGTGVNEQFF
>TRBD1|TRBV10-2|TRBJ2-7|.
TGCGCCAGCAGACTAGACAGGGGTAACACCTACGAGCAGTACTTC
CASRLDRGNTYEQYF
>TRBD1|TRBV23-1|TRBJ2-6|.
TGCGCCAGCAGTCCCCATTCGTCACGGCAGGGGGCCCTCCGGGCCAACGTCCTGACTTTC
CASSPHSSRQGALRANVLTF
>.|TRBV7-2|TRBJ1-2|.
TGTGCCAGCAGCTTAACACCCAGGGGAGAGTATGGCTACACCTTC
CASSLTPRGEYGYTF
>TRBD2|TRBV28|TRBJ2-1|few
TGTGCCAGCAGTCCACTAGCGGGAATATACAATGAGCAGTTCTTC
CASSPLAGIYNEQFF
>TRBD2|TRBV27|TRBJ2-1|once
TGTGCCAGCAGCCGGGGGGAGGGGCAATTTAATGAGCAGTTCTTC
CASSRGEGQFNEQFF
>.|TRBV9|TRBJ2-3|once
TGTGCCAGCAGCGTAGCGGCTTTCACAGATACGCAGTATTTT
CASSVAAFTDTQYF
>.|TRBV7-2|TRBJ1-5|.
TGTGCCAGCAGCTTAGTCGCCGGTAGCGAGCCCCAGCATTTT
CASSLVAGSEPQHF
>.|TRBV7-2|TRBJ1-5|.
TGTGCCAGCACCTGGGACAGCAATCAGCCCCAGCATTTT
CASTWDSNQPQHF
>TRBD2|TRBV5-1|TRBJ2-1|.
TGCGCCAGCTGGGGGACTAGCGGCTACAATGAGCAGTTCTTC
CASWGTSGYNEQFF
>.|TRBV5-1|TRBJ2-2|few
TGCGCCAGCAGCTTGGCGGCAGCGAACACCGGGGAGCTGTTTTTT
CASSLAAANTGELFF
>.|TRBV7-2|TRBJ2-2|.
TGTGCCATACGGTGGAAGACCGGGGAGCTGTTTTTT
CAIRWKTGELFF
>TRBD2|TRBV5-6|TRBJ2-6|.
TGTGCCAGCAGCCCGAGGGAGGGAGGGGCCAACGTCCTGACTTTC
CASSPREGGANVLTF
>.|TRBV6-5|TRBJ1-2|few
TGTGCCAGCAGTTACGCAATTCGGGGTCGGGACTATGGCTACACCTTC
CASSYAIRGRDYGYTF
>.|TRBV27|TRBJ2-1|once
TGTGCCAGCAGTTTTGGGGGCAGGTCCTACAATGAGCAGTTCTTC
CASSFGGRSYNEQFF
>.|TRBV19|TRBJ1-1|.
TGTGCCAGTAGCACAGGGAGGTCAGGAAACACTGAAGCTTTCTTT
CASSTGRSGNTEAFF
>TRBD2|TRBV7-2|TRBJ2-2|few
TGTGCCAGCAGCTTAGATCGGGGTAGCGGGGGGCCGAACACCGGGGAGCTGTTTTTT
CASSLDRGSGGPNTGELFF
>.|TRBV10-3|TRBJ2-7|.
TGTGCCATCAGTGACCGGGGGCTATCCTACGAGCAGTACTTC
CAISDRGLSYEQYF
>.|TRBV27|TRBJ2-3|.
TGTGCCAGCAGTTTCCCCCTGGGTACGCAGTATTTT
CASSFPLGTQYF
>TRBD2|TRBV28|TRBJ2-5|.
TGTGCCAGCAGTACCCTTGCGGGGAGGGGCCGGGGGACCCAGTACTTC
CASSTLAGRGRGTQYF
>.|TRBV10-1|TRBJ1-2|.
TGCGCCAGCAGTGAGTCGCCGGGACGCCTCTGCTACACCTTC
CASSESPGRLCYTF
>.|TRBV7-2|TRBJ1-2|.
TGTGCCAGCAGCTCACAGATTAACTATGGCTACACCTTC
CASSSQINYGYTF
>TRBD2|TRBV19|TRBJ2-7|.
TGTGCCAGTAGCTCCAGCGGGAGATACGAGCAGTACTTC
CASSSSGRYEQYF
>TRBD1|TRBV5-1|TRBJ2-1|.
TGCGCCAGCAGCCAGGACAGGCCTTACAATGAGCAGTTCTTC
CASSQDRPYNEQFF
>.|TRBV28|TRBJ2-4|.
TGTGCCAGCAGTTTAGTGCTAAACATTCAGTACTTC
CASSLVLNIQYF
>.|TRBV7-6|TRBJ1-2|.
TGTGCCAGCAGCTTAGATAAAGGGAACTATGGCTACACCTTC
CASSLDKGNYGYTF
>TRBD1|TRBV28|TRBJ1-2|.
TGTGCCAGCAGTTTTCCCCCCGGGACAGGGTCTGACTATGGCTACACCTTC
CASSFPPGTGSDYGYTF
>.|TRBV7-9|TRBJ2-5|once
TGTGCCAGCAGCTCGTGGACACCCCGAAATGAGACCCAGTACTTC
CASSSWTPRNETQYF
>.|TRBV28|TRBJ1-2|.
TGTGCCAGCAGTTCCCTCAGGACAGACTCATATGGCTACACCTTC
CASSSLRTDSYGYTF
>.|TRBV4-1|TRBJ2-2|.
TGCGCCAGCAGCCGGCAGGCAGCCAACACCGGGGAGCTGTTTTTT
CASSRQAANTGELFF
>.|TRBV4-3|TRBJ2-2|.
TGCGCCAGCAGCCAAGATAGAGGAATTCTACTGGGCACCGGGGAGCTGTTTTTT
CASSQDRGILLGTGELFF
>.|TRBV7-2|TRBJ1-1|.
TGTGCCAGCAGCTTAGAGTTGAACACTGAAGCTTTCTTT
CASSLELNTEAFF
>.|TRBV7-2|TRBJ2-5|.
TGTGCCAGCAGCTTAGGCCCTTTTCGGCAGGGTGGGACCCAGTACTTC
CASSLGPFRQGGTQYF
>TRBD1|TRBV6-1|TRBJ1-2|.
TGTGCCAGCAGTGAAGCCGGACAGGGTAGGGGCTATGGCTACACCTTC
CASSEAGQGRGYGYTF